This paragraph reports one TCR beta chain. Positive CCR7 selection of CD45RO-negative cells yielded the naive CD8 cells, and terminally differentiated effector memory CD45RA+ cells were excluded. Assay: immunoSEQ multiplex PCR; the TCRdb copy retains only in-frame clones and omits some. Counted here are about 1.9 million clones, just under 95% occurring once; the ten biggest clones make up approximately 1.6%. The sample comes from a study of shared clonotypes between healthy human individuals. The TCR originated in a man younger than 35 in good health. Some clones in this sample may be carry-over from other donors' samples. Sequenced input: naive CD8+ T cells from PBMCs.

The CDR3 is CASSQEGGGGAYEQYF. In nucleotides, the CDR3 is TGCGCCAGCAGCCAAGAAGGAGGAGGGGGAGCCTACGAGCAGTACTTC. The genes are TRBV4-1 and TRBJ2-7; perhaps D is TRBD1 or TRBD2 (6 bases each). V lost 0 bases to trimming and J lost 2 bases, with 14 bases between them. The CDR3 totals 16 residues. Germline CDR1 reads MGHRA; CDR2 reads YSYEKL.